These T cell receptor beta chains were read from a single sample in a study of neurological immune-mediated disorders. From the 5' RACE reads, TCRdb called clonotypes with MiXCR, one entry per CDR3 protein. The sample contains 85,000 to 90,000 distinct CDR3 sequences, 3% to 4.5% of which appear only once. Sequenced material: PBMCs. The source of these receptors is a woman aged 45-60 years with multiple sclerosis. Both conserved end residues are part of each CDR3. The D gene is left open where the match is weak. Each size is how often the clone was seen (once, few, many) or a class if it is expanded.

size: many; V: TRBV10-3; D: .; J: TRBJ1-6; DNA: TGTGCCATCAGTGCGGGAATCTATAATTCACCCCTCCACTTT; CDR3: CAISAGIYNSPLHF
size: many; V: TRBV20-1; D: .; J: TRBJ1-4; DNA: TGCAGTGCTAGAGTTGGGGGGGGAGGGGCTAATGAAAAACTGTTTTTT; CDR3: CSARVGGGGANEKLFF
size: many; V: TRBV10-3; D: .; J: TRBJ1-3; DNA: TGTGCCACCAACCCCCGTGAGTCTGGAAACACCATATATTTT; CDR3: CATNPRESGNTIYF
size: many; V: TRBV20-1; D: .; J: TRBJ2-3; DNA: TGCAGTGCCCCCAGGGGGCGGGGGGGCCCCTATTTTACAGATACGCAGTATTTT; CDR3: CSAPRGRGGPYFTDTQYF
size: many; V: TRBV9; D: .; J: TRBJ2-1; DNA: TGTGCCAGCAGCACCCGGGACAATGAGCAGTTCTTC; CDR3: CASSTRDNEQFF
size: many; V: TRBV6-5; D: TRBD1; J: TRBJ1-2; DNA: TGTGCCAGCAGTCGATTTGGACAGGGGGCCTATGGCTACACCTTC; CDR3: CASSRFGQGAYGYTF
size: many; V: TRBV7-2; D: .; J: TRBJ2-1; DNA: TGTGCCAGCAGCATCAACAGGTACAATGAGCAGTTCTTC; CDR3: CASSINRYNEQFF
size: many; V: TRBV11-2; D: .; J: TRBJ2-1; DNA: TGTGCCAGCAGCCCCCCCCGGAGCTCCTACAATGAGCAGTTCTTC; CDR3: CASSPPRSSYNEQFF
size: many; V: TRBV5-1; D: .; J: TRBJ2-2; DNA: TGCGCCAGCAGCGAGCGATGGACGGCCACCGGGGAGCTGTTTTTT; CDR3: CASSERWTATGELFF
size: many; V: TRBV7-2; D: .; J: TRBJ2-7; DNA: TGTGCCAGCAGCGGGGTCCCTGGGGAGGAGCAGTACTTC; CDR3: CASSGVPGEEQYF
size: many; V: TRBV10-3; D: TRBD1; J: TRBJ2-1; DNA: TGTTCCTCGGCACCAGGGGGAAACAATGAGCAGTTCTTC; CDR3: CSSAPGGNNEQFF
size: few; V: TRBV4-1; D: .; J: TRBJ1-4; DNA: TGCGCCAGCAGCCCTCCTGGAGGAACTAATGAAAAACTGTTTTTT; CDR3: CASSPPGGTNEKLFF
size: many; V: TRBV5-1; D: .; J: TRBJ2-1; DNA: TGCGCCAGCAGCTTTAGCTTCTTAGGCGCGGGCAATGAGCAGTTCTTC; CDR3: CASSFSFLGAGNEQFF
size: many; V: TRBV7-2; D: .; J: TRBJ2-3; DNA: TGTGCCAGCAGCTTAGTTATTACAGATACGCAGTATTTT; CDR3: CASSLVITDTQYF
size: many; V: TRBV24-1; D: .; J: TRBJ2-2; DNA: TGTGCCACCAGTGAGACGGGCCGGACCGGGGAGCTGTTTTTT; CDR3: CATSETGRTGELFF
size: many; V: TRBV7-8; D: .; J: TRBJ2-7; DNA: TGTGCCAGCAGCCCCTCAGTCGAGCAGTACTTC; CDR3: CASSPSVEQYF
size: many; V: TRBV29-1; D: TRBD1; J: TRBJ1-1; DNA: TGCAGCGCGAGGGGACAGGGAAAAGCTTTCTTT; CDR3: CSARGQGKAFF
size: many; V: TRBV4-3; D: .; J: TRBJ2-3; DNA: TGCGCCAGCAGCCAAGATATGCGAAGGGCAGATACGCAGTATTTT; CDR3: CASSQDMRRADTQYF
size: many; V: TRBV19; D: .; J: TRBJ2-6; DNA: TGTGCCAGTAGTATAGATCGGGTAGGGGCCAACGTCCTGACTTTC; CDR3: CASSIDRVGANVLTF
size: many; V: TRBV7-2; D: .; J: TRBJ2-1; DNA: TGTGCCAGCAGCTTGACTAGACCCTACAATGAGCAGTTCTTC; CDR3: CASSLTRPYNEQFF
size: many; V: TRBV6-2/TRBV6-3; D: TRBD2; J: TRBJ2-7; DNA: TGTGCCTCTGGCGGGGGGCCCGACTCCTACGAGCAGTACTTC; CDR3: CASGGGPDSYEQYF
size: many; V: TRBV5-1; D: .; J: TRBJ2-3; DNA: TGCGCCAGCAGCTCACGTAGAGGGGGTGACACAGATACGCAGTATTTT; CDR3: CASSSRRGGDTDTQYF
size: many; V: TRBV7-3; D: .; J: TRBJ1-6; DNA: TGTGCCAGCAGCCCCACTCCGTATTCACCCCTCCACTTT; CDR3: CASSPTPYSPLHF
size: many; V: TRBV7-2; D: .; J: TRBJ1-4; DNA: TGTGCCAGCAGCTTAGGTGCCAGGGGCTTCGAAAAACTGTTTTTT; CDR3: CASSLGARGFEKLFF
size: many; V: TRBV15; D: .; J: TRBJ1-6; DNA: TGTGCCACCAGCACCCCAAGGGTGGGGGCCTCCTCACCCCTCCACTTT; CDR3: CATSTPRVGASSPLHF
size: many; V: TRBV4-3; D: .; J: TRBJ2-3; DNA: TGCGCCAGCAGCCAAGTTGAATACACAGATACGCAGTATTTT; CDR3: CASSQVEYTDTQYF
size: many; V: TRBV18; D: TRBD1; J: TRBJ2-1; DNA: TGTGCCAGCTCACTAGGGACAGCAAGCTCCTACAATGAGCAGTTCTTC; CDR3: CASSLGTASSYNEQFF
size: once; V: TRBV12-3/TRBV12-4; D: TRBD1; J: TRBJ1-4; DNA: TGTACCAGCAACATTCAGGGGGTTAACGAAAAACTGTTTTTT; CDR3: CTSNIQGVNEKLFF
size: many; V: TRBV20-1; D: TRBD1; J: TRBJ2-4; DNA: TGCAGTGCTAAGGGACAGGGCAAAAACATTCAGTACTTC; CDR3: CSAKGQGKNIQYF
size: many; V: TRBV15; D: .; J: TRBJ2-1; DNA: TGTGCCACCGCCGACAGCTCCTACAATGAGCAGTTCTTC; CDR3: CATADSSYNEQFF
size: many; V: TRBV27; D: .; J: TRBJ1-1; DNA: TGTGCCAGCAGCTCCCCTCGGGACTTTGAAGCTTTCTTT; CDR3: CASSSPRDFEAFF
size: few; V: TRBV7-2; D: .; J: TRBJ1-5; DNA: TGTGCCAGCAGCTTAGCGGGGGAAACGAGCAATCAGCCCCAGCATTTT; CDR3: CASSLAGETSNQPQHF
size: many; V: TRBV10-3; D: TRBD1; J: TRBJ2-3; DNA: TGTGCCATCAGCCGAGGACAGGGAACTCCCACAGATACGCAGTATTTT; CDR3: CAISRGQGTPTDTQYF
size: many; V: TRBV15; D: .; J: TRBJ2-2; DNA: TGTGCCACCAGCAGAGTTCCCCTCAGGGGTACATACACCGGGGAGCTGTTTTTT; CDR3: CATSRVPLRGTYTGELFF
size: few; V: TRBV7-2; D: .; J: TRBJ1-3; DNA: TGTGCCAGCAGCTTAGCACAGGGCGCGAACACCATATATTTT; CDR3: CASSLAQGANTIYF
size: many; V: TRBV20-1; D: TRBD1; J: TRBJ1-5; DNA: TGCAGTGCTAGCGGGACAGATTACAATCAGCCCCAGCATTTT; CDR3: CSASGTDYNQPQHF
size: many; V: TRBV5-1; D: .; J: TRBJ2-7; DNA: TGCGCCAGCAGCCCCCTGGCAGGGGACGAGCAGTACTTC; CDR3: CASSPLAGDEQYF
size: many; V: TRBV7-2; D: .; J: TRBJ2-3; DNA: TGTGCCAGCACACTGTTAGGGGCGCGTGCAGATACGCAGTATTTT; CDR3: CASTLLGARADTQYF
size: many; V: TRBV3-1; D: .; J: TRBJ2-1; DNA: TGTGCCAGCAGCCAAGCCAGGGTCGCTAATGAGCAGTTCTTC; CDR3: CASSQARVANEQFF